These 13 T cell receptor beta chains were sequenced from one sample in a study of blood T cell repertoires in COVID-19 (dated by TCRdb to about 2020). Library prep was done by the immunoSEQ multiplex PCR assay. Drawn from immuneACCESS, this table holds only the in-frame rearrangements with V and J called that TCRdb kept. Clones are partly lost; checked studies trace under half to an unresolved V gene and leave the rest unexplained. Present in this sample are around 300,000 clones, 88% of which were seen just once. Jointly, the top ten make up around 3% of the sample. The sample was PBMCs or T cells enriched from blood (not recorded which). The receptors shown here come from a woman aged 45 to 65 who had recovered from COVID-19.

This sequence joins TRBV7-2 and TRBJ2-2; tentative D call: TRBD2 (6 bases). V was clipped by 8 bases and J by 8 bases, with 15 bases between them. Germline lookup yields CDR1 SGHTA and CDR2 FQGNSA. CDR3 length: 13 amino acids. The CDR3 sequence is CASLWGEWGELFF. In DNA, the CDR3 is TGTGCCAGCCTCTGGGGGGAGTGGGGGGAGCTGTTTTTT. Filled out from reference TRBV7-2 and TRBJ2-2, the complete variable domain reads GAGVSQSPSNKVTEKGKDVELRCDPISGHTALYWYRQSLGQGLEFLIYFQGNSAPDKSGLPSDRFSAERTGGSVSTLTIQRTQQEDSAVYLCASLWGEWGELFFGEGSRLTVL.

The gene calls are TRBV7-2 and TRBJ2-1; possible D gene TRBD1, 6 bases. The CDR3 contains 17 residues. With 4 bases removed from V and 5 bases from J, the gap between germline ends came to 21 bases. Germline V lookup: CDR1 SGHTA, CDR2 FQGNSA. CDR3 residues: CASSSPPDSQLNNEQFF. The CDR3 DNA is TGTGCCAGCAGCTCACCCCCGGACAGTCAATTAAACAATGAGCAGTTCTTC. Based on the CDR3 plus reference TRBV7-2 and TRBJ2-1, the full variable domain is GAGVSQSPSNKVTEKGKDVELRCDPISGHTALYWYRQSLGQGLEFLIYFQGNSAPDKSGLPSDRFSAERTGGSVSTLTIQRTQQEDSAVYLCASSSPPDSQLNNEQFFGPGTRLTVL.

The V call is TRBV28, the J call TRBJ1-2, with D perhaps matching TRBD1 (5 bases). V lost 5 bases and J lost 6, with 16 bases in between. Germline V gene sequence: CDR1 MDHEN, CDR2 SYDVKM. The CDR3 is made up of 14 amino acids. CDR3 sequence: CASSPPGGGNGYTF. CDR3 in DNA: TGTGCCAGCAGTCCCCCCGGGGGGGGAAATGGCTACACCTTC.

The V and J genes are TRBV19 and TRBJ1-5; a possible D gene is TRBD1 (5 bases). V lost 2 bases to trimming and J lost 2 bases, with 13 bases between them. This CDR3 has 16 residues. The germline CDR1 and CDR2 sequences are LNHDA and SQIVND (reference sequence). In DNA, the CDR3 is TGTGCCAGTAGTATACAGACACAGGTTGGCAATCAGCCCCAGCATTTT. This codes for CASSIQTQVGNQPQHF.

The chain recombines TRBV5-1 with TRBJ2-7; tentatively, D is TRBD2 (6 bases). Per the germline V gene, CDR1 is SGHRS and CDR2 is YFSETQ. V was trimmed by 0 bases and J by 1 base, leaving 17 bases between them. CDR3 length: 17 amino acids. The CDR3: CASSLVPSGRGSYEQYF. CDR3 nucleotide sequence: TGCGCCAGCAGCTTGGTCCCCTCTGGGCGGGGTTCCTACGAGCAGTACTTC.

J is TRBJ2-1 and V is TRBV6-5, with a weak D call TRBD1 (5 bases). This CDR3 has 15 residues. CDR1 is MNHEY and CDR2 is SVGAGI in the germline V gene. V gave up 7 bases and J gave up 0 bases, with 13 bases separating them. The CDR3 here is CASIWTLSSYNEQFF. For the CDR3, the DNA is TGTGCCAGCATTTGGACACTCAGCTCCTACAATGAGCAGTTCTTC.

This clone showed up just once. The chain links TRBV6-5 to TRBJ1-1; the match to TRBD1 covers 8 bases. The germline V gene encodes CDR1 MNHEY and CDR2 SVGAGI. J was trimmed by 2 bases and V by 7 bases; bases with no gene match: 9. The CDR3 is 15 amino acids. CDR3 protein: CASTPTGAQNTEAFF. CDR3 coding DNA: TGTGCCAGCACCCCGACAGGGGCCCAAAACACTGAAGCTTTCTTT.

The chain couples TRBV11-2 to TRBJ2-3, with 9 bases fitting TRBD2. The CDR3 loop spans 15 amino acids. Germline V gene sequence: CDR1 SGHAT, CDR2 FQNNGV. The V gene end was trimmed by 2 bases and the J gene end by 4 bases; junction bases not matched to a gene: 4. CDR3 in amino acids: CASSLRRGGPDTQYF. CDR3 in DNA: TGTGCCAGCAGCTTACGGCGGGGGGGCCCAGATACGCAGTATTTT.

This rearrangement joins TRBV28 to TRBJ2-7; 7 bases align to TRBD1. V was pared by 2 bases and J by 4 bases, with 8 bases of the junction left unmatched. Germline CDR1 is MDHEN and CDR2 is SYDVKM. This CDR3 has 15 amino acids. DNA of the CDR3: TGTGCCAGCAGTTTAGCGCAGACAGGGTTATACGAGCAGTACTTC. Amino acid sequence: CASSLAQTGLYEQYF.

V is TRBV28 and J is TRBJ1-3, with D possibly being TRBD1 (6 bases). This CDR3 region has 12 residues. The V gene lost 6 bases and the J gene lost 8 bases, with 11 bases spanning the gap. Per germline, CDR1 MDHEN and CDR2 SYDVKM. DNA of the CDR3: TGTGCCAGCAGGAACAGGGTTTACACCATATATTTT. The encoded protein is CASRNRVYTIYF.

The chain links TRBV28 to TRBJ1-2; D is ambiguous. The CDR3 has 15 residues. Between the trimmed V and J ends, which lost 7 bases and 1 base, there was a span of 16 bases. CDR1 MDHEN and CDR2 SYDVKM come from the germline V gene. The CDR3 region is CASTQGLGINYGYTF. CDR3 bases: TGTGCCAGCACCCAAGGCCTCGGGATTAACTATGGCTACACCTTC.

This CDR3 is CASSYVRSEPQHF. The CDR3 DNA reads as TGTGCCAGCAGTTACGTCCGTTCGGAGCCCCAGCATTTT. V gene TRBV6-5 combines with J gene TRBJ1-5; D remains ambiguous. The V gene's germline CDR1 is MNHEY and CDR2 SVGAGI. CDR3 length equals 13 residues. V shed 2 bases and J shed 8 bases, with 10 bases lying between them.

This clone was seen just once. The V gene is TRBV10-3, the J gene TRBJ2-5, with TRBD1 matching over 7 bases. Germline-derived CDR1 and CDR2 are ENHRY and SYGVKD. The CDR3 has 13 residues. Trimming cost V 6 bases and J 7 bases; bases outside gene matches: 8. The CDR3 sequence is CAIRDGQVRTQYF. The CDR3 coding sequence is TGTGCCATCAGAGATGGACAGGTCAGGACCCAGTACTTC.